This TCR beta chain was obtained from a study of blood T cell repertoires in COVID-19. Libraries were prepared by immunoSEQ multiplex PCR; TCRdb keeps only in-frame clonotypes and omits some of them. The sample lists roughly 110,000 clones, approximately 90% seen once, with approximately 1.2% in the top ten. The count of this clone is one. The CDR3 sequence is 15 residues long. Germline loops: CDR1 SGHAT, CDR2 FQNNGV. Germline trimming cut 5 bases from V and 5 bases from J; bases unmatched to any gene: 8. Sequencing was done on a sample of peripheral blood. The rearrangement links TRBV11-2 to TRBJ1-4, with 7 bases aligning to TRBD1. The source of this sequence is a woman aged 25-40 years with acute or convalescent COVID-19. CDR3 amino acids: CASSANRGANEKLFF. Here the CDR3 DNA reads TGTGCCAGCAGCGCTAACAGGGGTGCCAATGAAAAACTGTTTTTT.